The present TCR beta chain was sequenced within a study of shared clonotypes between healthy human individuals. The repertoire was sequenced with immunoSEQ multiplex PCR; TCRdb's copy has only in-frame clones and lacks some. The data show about half a million clones, roughly 80% seen once. The CDR3 extends over 19 amino acids. Germline lookup yields CDR1 SGHRS and CDR2 YFSETQ. V dropped 0 bases and J dropped 2; count of bases not matched to a gene: 7. This sequence originates from a woman aged 40-49 years in good health. Some clones in this sample may be carry-over from other donors' samples. The J gene is TRBJ2-1, the V gene TRBV5-1; 14 bases are shared with TRBD2. The sample consisted of PBMCs. Here the CDR3 DNA reads TGCGCCAGCAGCTTGGGTCGACTAGCGGGAGGGCCAACCTACAATGAGCAGTTCTTC. Translated: CASSLGRLAGGPTYNEQFF.